What follows are 24 T cell receptor beta chains derived from one specimen sequenced in a study of control samples from healthy donors and cancer patients. Measured with immunoSEQ multiplex PCR; TCRdb has only the in-frame clones, and not every one. Of approximately 170,000 clones in the sample, about 93% were seen once. The sequencing sample was made of blood. Receptors were obtained from a woman in her twenties or thirties in good health.

This chain uses TRBV4-1 with TRBJ1-2, with 7 bases aligning to TRBD1. CDR1 is MGHRA and CDR2 is YSYEKL in the germline V gene. The CDR3 totals 16 residues. V lost 3 bases to trimming and J lost 14 bases; unmatched junction nucleotides: 21. Written as DNA, the CDR3 is TGCGCCAGCAGCCACCTCAAACAGGGGCCAGTGGGCCTTAGAACCTTC. Its protein product is CASSHLKQGPVGLRTF.

As DNA, the CDR3 is TGTGCCAGCAGCTTCGGCAATGAGCAGTTCTTC. This encodes CASSFGNEQFF. This rearrangement joins TRBV7-3 to TRBJ2-1; D unclear. From germline, CDR1 is SGHTA and CDR2 FQGTGA. V was clipped by 3 bases and J by 6 bases, with 3 bases between them. The CDR3 length is 11 residues. Full variable domain (outside the CDR3, taken from reference TRBV7-3 and TRBJ2-1): GAGVSQTPSNKVTEKGKYVELRCDPISGHTALYWYRQSLGQGPEFLIYFQGTGAADDSGLPNDRFFAVRPEGSVSTLKIQRTERGDSAVYLCASSFGNEQFFGPGTRLTVL.

The genes are TRBV2 and TRBJ2-2; TRBD1 matches at 9 bases. The J segment lost 3 bases and the V segment lost 4 bases, leaving 3 bases of the junction unmatched. Germline V gives CDR1 SNHLY, CDR2 FYNNEI. The CDR3 is 15 amino acids. CDR3 bases: TGTGCCAGCAGTGGGGGACAGGGATACACCGGGGAGCTGTTTTTT. Amino acids: CASSGGQGYTGELFF.

This chain joins TRBV7-2 and TRBJ2-3, with D unclear. Germline V lookup: CDR1 SGHTA, CDR2 FQGNSA. The V end lost 7 bases, the J end lost 4 bases, and 6 bases lay between the germline ends. The CDR3 consists of 11 residues. CDR3 sequence (DNA): TGTGCCAGCACCGTTGCAGATACGCAGTATTTT. This gives the protein CASTVADTQYF.

The rearrangement links TRBV7-2 to TRBJ1-2, with D uncertain. CDR1 SGHTA and CDR2 FQGNSA come from the germline V gene. Trimming removed 4 bases at V and 5 bases at J, with 11 bases between. The CDR3 extends over 13 amino acids. The chain's CDR3 is CASSSQKGYGYTF. In nucleotides, the CDR3 is TGTGCCAGCAGCTCACAGAAAGGGTATGGCTACACCTTC.

The chain recombines TRBV6-1 with TRBJ1-5, with a tentative D call TRBD1 (5 bases). CDR3 size: 17 residues. Germline CDR1 and CDR2: MNHNS and SASEGT. V was shortened by 0 bases and J by 4 bases, with 16 bases between the two germline ends. The CDR3 DNA is TGTGCCAGCAGTGAAGCGTTTACAGGTCTTTTGAATCAGCCCCAGCATTTT. Translating gives CASSEAFTGLLNQPQHF.

The chain employs TRBV6-5 and TRBJ1-4; D uncertain. The CDR3 consists of 13 residues. V lost 4 bases and J lost 7, with 10 bases in between. Germline CDR1 and CDR2: MNHEY and SVGAGI. Written as DNA, the CDR3 is TGTGCCAGCAGTTTCATGGTGGGTGAAAAACTGTTTTTT. Translated, it gives CASSFMVGEKLFF.

The chain joins TRBV28 to TRBJ2-7; no definite D call. Germline V CDR1 and CDR2: MDHEN, SYDVKM. The ends were cut back, 3 bases at V and 1 base at J, with 16 bases in the middle. There are 16 residues in the CDR3. Here the CDR3 reads CASSFEGPTLSYEQYF. CDR3 nucleotides: TGTGCCAGCAGTTTCGAAGGGCCAACTCTTTCCTACGAGCAGTACTTC.

This clone was seen once. This chain uses TRBV10-3 with TRBJ2-7; 8 nucleotides align to TRBD2. The junction had 8 bases not matched to a gene; V was cut back by 4 bases and J by 0 bases. Germline CDR1 reads ENHRY; CDR2 reads SYGVKD. This CDR3 has 16 residues. CDR3 DNA sequence: TGTGCCATCAGTGGCGCAAGCGGGAGCCTCTCCTACGAGCAGTACTTC. It encodes CAISGASGSLSYEQYF.

The V call is TRBV7-9, the J call TRBJ2-1; 8 positions agree with TRBD2. The ends lost 8 bases at V and 0 bases at J; junction bases unmatched: 12. This CDR3 contains 17 residues. Germline CDR1 reads SEHNR; CDR2 reads FQNEAQ (reference sequence). The CDR3 nucleotides read TGTGCCAGCGGGTCCGGGAGGGCGGGCAGCTCCTACAATGAGCAGTTCTTC. This gives the protein CASGSGRAGSSYNEQFF.

This chain connects TRBV7-3 to TRBJ1-6; D gene uncertain. Trimming took 2 bases from V and 9 from J, leaving 8 bases between them. Germline CDR1 SGHTA, CDR2 FQGTGA. The CDR3 loop spans 13 amino acids. CDR3 DNA: TGTGCCAGCAGCTTAGCTACAGCTTCACCCCTCCACTTT. It codes for CASSLATASPLHF.

This clone appeared a single time. This chain links TRBV6-4 with TRBJ2-2; 9 nucleotides align to TRBD2. The CDR3 extends over 16 amino acids. With V trimmed by 5 bases and J by 1 base, 5 bases remained unmatched. Germline values: CDR1 MRHNA, CDR2 SNTAGT. CDR3 amino acids: CASSPGLALNTGELFF. Written as DNA, the CDR3 is TGTGCCAGCAGTCCCGGACTAGCGCTGAACACCGGGGAGCTGTTTTTT.

This chain links TRBV30 with TRBJ1-4, with no clear D. V was cut by 3 bases and J by 8 bases, with 13 bases left in between. The germline V gene has CDR1 GTSNPN and CDR2 SVGIG (reference sequence). CDR3 length equals 13 residues. CDR3 region: CAWSAGRSEKLFF. CDR3 bases: TGTGCCTGGAGCGCCGGACGGTCCGAAAAACTGTTTTTT.

The V call is TRBV28, the J call TRBJ1-1, with 9 bases matching TRBD1. Germline V gene lookup returns CDR1 MDHEN and CDR2 SYDVKM. Losses at the gene ends were 5 bases for V and 10 bases for J; bases not matched to a gene: 14. CDR3 length: 15 residues. In nucleotides, the CDR3 is TGTGCCAGCAGTCCCTACACAGGGGGCGACCCCGGAGCTTTCTTT. Amino acids: CASSPYTGGDPGAFF.

The rearrangement links TRBV12-3 or TRBV12-4 to TRBJ1-5; D might be TRBD1 (5 bases). The length of the CDR3 is 13 residues. With 3 bases removed from V and 9 bases from J, the gap between germline ends came to 12 bases. Here the CDR3 reads CASSLLQGRPQHF. DNA of the CDR3: TGTGCCAGCAGTTTGTTGCAGGGCCGGCCCCAGCATTTT.

The V call is TRBV27, the J call TRBJ2-5, with 15 bases identical to TRBD2. Germline CDR1 MNHEY, CDR2 SMNVEV (reference sequence). The length of the CDR3 is 18 residues. Trimming cost V 1 base and J 3 bases; bases outside gene matches: 6. CDR3 nucleotide sequence: TGTGCCAGCAGTTTATATGGACTAGCGGGAGGGTTCGAAGAGACCCAGTACTTC. It is translated as CASSLYGLAGGFEETQYF.

This clone was seen only a few times. One end of the junction fails to match germline, which may point to a read error. This sequence joins TRBV18 and TRBJ2-2, with a possible D match to TRBD2 (6 bases). The germline V gene encodes CDR1 KGHSH and CDR2 LQKENI. CDR3 length: 15 amino acids. Here the CDR3 DNA reads TGTGCCAGCTCACCACCACGCGGGAACGCCGGGGAGCTGTTTTTT. Translation: CASSPPRGNAGELFF.

Points on this clone: Other nucleotide sequences in the sample specify the same CDR3. The V call is TRBV6-5, the J call TRBJ2-2; weak D call: TRBD1 (8 bases). Trimming cost V 10 bases and J 1 base, with 13 bases left between them. The germline gives CDR1 MNHEY, CDR2 SVGAGI. CDR3 length: 14 amino acids. The CDR3 here is CATYRGGNTGELFF. CDR3 nucleotide sequence: TGTGCCACATACAGGGGGGGGAACACCGGGGAGCTGTTTTTT.

This clone was counted a few times. The CDR3 DNA reads as TGTGCCAGCAGCCAAGATCGGTTTGAAGCTTTCTTT. This encodes CASSQDRFEAFF. The chain recombines TRBV4-2 with TRBJ1-1; no clear D. From germline, CDR1 is LGHNA and CDR2 YNFKEQ. V lost 0 bases to trimming and J lost 7 bases, with 6 bases between them. This CDR3 comprises 12 residues.

This clone was picked up one time. This chain joins TRBV28 and TRBJ2-2; no reliable D call. V lost 3 bases and J 7 bases, leaving 6 bases between the germline ends. Germline V gene lookup returns CDR1 MDHEN and CDR2 SYDVKM. CDR3 length: 12 residues. CDR3 coding DNA: TGTGCCAGCAGTTTCGACGGCGGGGAGCTGTTTTTT. It translates to CASSFDGGELFF.

The V call is TRBV6-5, the J call TRBJ2-2, with 7 bases matching TRBD1. CDR1 and CDR2 from the germline V gene are MNHEY and SVGAGI. CDR3 size: 15 residues. J was trimmed by 3 bases and V by 6 bases; bases with no gene match: 7. CDR3 DNA: TGTGCCAGCAGCCGAGAGGGGACAGACACCGGGGAGCTGTTTTTT. Protein: CASSREGTDTGELFF.

This clone has only a few counts. The chain links TRBV7-2 to TRBJ2-2; D is uncertain. The germline CDR1 and CDR2 sequences are SGHTA and FQGNSA. There are 14 residues in the CDR3. V lost 2 bases and J 0 bases, leaving 4 bases between the germline ends. Here the CDR3 DNA reads TGTGCCAGCAGCTTAAGGGCGAACACCGGGGAGCTGTTTTTT. This gives the protein CASSLRANTGELFF.

This clone was recorded only once. The chain links TRBV10-2 to TRBJ2-4; D gene unclear. V lost 8 bases, J lost 2 bases, and 16 bases lay in between. Germline-derived CDR1 and CDR2 are WSHSY and SAAADI. This CDR3 is built from 15 residues. Here the CDR3 DNA reads TGCGCCAGCCCCGGTATTTGTCAGCCCAAAAACATTCAGTACTTC. This sequence encodes CASPGICQPKNIQYF.

V gene TRBV28 combines with J gene TRBJ2-7; 9 positions match TRBD1. Germline CDR1 and CDR2: MDHEN and SYDVKM. CDR3 length: 13 residues. V lost 6 bases, J lost 4 bases, and 4 bases stayed unmatched. The CDR3 nucleotides are TGTGCCAGCAGCCCGGGACAGGGTTACGAGCAGTACTTC. Its protein product is CASSPGQGYEQYF.